The clone carrying this T cell receptor beta chain was recorded many times. Its antigen remains unidentified. PBMCs were obtained from over 8.5 ml fresh peripheral blood. CDR1 is SGHRS, CDR2 YFSETQ, per germline. The V and J ends lost 2 bases and 2 bases respectively, with 9 bases between them. The CDR3 runs 14 residues. The data originate from a study of T cells in Graves' hyperthyroidism and ophthalmopathy. Study-wide background: Peripheral blood was acquired at first diagnosis, ahead of any therapy whatsoever.

Authors of the study amplified TCR beta CDR3 regions from RNA transcripts. First-round RT-PCR of the TCR CDR3 relied on the HTBI primer set. Using its own MiXCR run on the multiplex PCR reads, TCRdb lists one record per CDR3 protein. The sample records roughly 650,000 distinct CDR3 sequences, 16% being singletons. Study-wide results and caveats: Median prediction lead before ophthalmopathy onset was 5 to 7.5 months with the model. In the blood, most expanded thyroid clonotypes above 0.001 appeared as well.

The V gene is TRBV5-1, the J gene TRBJ2-3; D is unresolved. The receptor was derived from a woman in her thirties or forties with Graves' ophthalmopathy. The material sequenced was blood. CDR3 loop: CASSLTHTTDTQYF. The CDR3, as DNA: TGCGCCAGCAGCTTAACCCACACCACAGATACGCAGTATTTT.